The 11 T cell receptor beta chains below come from one sample, sequenced in a study of a mutant IDH1 vaccine in newly diagnosed glioma. Time point denoted: week 35, safety follow-up. Each vaccine dose was 300 ug of mutant IDH1 20-mer peptide, with topical imiquimod. Libraries were prepared by immunoSEQ multiplex PCR; TCRdb keeps only in-frame clonotypes and omits some of them. The sample includes about 68,000 clones, about four fifths of them seen just once. No antigen has been identified for these receptors. This specimen was PBMCs, taken from a glioma patient whose treatment included an IDH1 peptide vaccine. The receptor source for this set is a man aged 18 to 30 with glioma.

The V and J genes are TRBV11-2 and TRBJ2-2, with 7 bases fitting TRBD1. Germline CDR1 SGHAT, CDR2 FQNNGV. This CDR3 contains 15 residues. V lost 5 bases and J lost 3; bases outside the gene matches: 6. The CDR3 region has the DNA TGTGCCAGCAGCCGACAGGGTCGGGACACCGGGGAGCTGTTTTTT. Translation: CASSRQGRDTGELFF.

The chain has TRBV19 and TRBJ2-2; no clear D gene. The CDR3 has 14 amino acids. V was trimmed by 2 bases and J by 4 bases, leaving 8 bases between them. Germline V gene data show CDR1 as LNHDA and CDR2 as SQIVND (reference sequence). CDR3 nucleotides: TGTGCCAGTAGTATACGAGCAGCCACCGGGGAGCTGTTTTTT. Translation: CASSIRAATGELFF.

V is TRBV5-1 and J is TRBJ2-2; TRBD1 matches at 9 bases. The length of the CDR3 is 17 residues. Trimming cost V 0 bases and J 4 bases; bases outside gene matches: 7. Per germline, CDR1 SGHRS and CDR2 YFSETQ. The CDR3 DNA reads TGCGCCAGCAGCTTGGCAGAGGGACAGGGTTCCACCGGGGAGCTGTTTTTT. This codes for CASSLAEGQGSTGELFF.

The CDR3 nucleotides read TGTGCCATCAGTGAGTCGGAGTTACAGCCCCAGCATTTT. Amino acids: CAISESELQPQHF. The chain combines TRBV10-3 with TRBJ1-5; D ambiguous. Trimming removed 0 bases at V and 7 bases at J, with 7 bases between. CDR1 and CDR2 (germline): ENHRY, SYGVKD. This CDR3 is 13 amino acids long.

The CDR3 DNA reads as TGTGCCAGCAGTGACGGGCAGCTTTATGGCTACACCTTC. It codes for CASSDGQLYGYTF. The chain combines TRBV2 with TRBJ1-2; no definite D call. V was clipped by 3 bases and J by 5 bases, with 10 bases between them. This CDR3 is 13 amino acids long. Germline assignment: CDR1 SNHLY and CDR2 FYNNEI.

The rearrangement links TRBV4-2 to TRBJ2-3; D gene ambiguous. This CDR3 is 14 amino acids long. CDR1 and CDR2 from the germline V gene are LGHNA and YNFKEQ. The V end lost 0 bases, the J end lost 4 bases, and 8 bases lay between the germline ends. CDR3 residues: CASSQDRSPDTQYF. The CDR3 DNA is TGTGCCAGCAGCCAAGATAGGAGCCCAGATACGCAGTATTTT.

This clone was seen only a few times. The V and J genes are TRBV25-1 and TRBJ1-1; 8 bases agree with TRBD1. This CDR3 has 15 residues. CDR1 MGHDK and CDR2 SYGVNS come from the germline V gene. V was clipped by 4 bases and J by 9 bases; unmatched bases: 13. CDR3 coding DNA: TGTGCCAGCAGTGTCCACAGGGGGAGGGAGGTACAAGCTTTCTTT. Its protein product is CASSVHRGREVQAFF.

J is TRBJ1-2 and V is TRBV11-2; unclear D gene. V lost 3 bases to trimming and J lost 1 base, with 12 bases between them. Germline-derived CDR1 and CDR2 are SGHAT and FQNNGV. CDR3 size: 15 residues. The CDR3 here is CASSLGDGVNYGYTF. CDR3 DNA sequence: TGTGCCAGCAGCTTGGGAGACGGGGTTAACTATGGCTACACCTTC.

This chain links TRBV9 with TRBJ1-1; 9 bases are shared with TRBD1. CDR3 length: 13 amino acids. The trim removed 6 bases at V and 2 bases at J, leaving 2 bases unmatched. Per germline, CDR1 SGDLS and CDR2 YYNGEE. The CDR3 reads CASKDRGNTEAFF. The CDR3 DNA sequence: TGTGCCAGCAAGGACAGGGGTAACACTGAAGCTTTCTTT.

The chain has TRBV6-5 and TRBJ2-7, with 7 bases that match TRBD1. The germline V gene encodes CDR1 MNHEY and CDR2 SVGAGI. There are 14 residues in the CDR3. The V gene end was trimmed by 5 bases and the J gene end by 4 bases; junction bases not matched to a gene: 8. CDR3 residues: CASSKGQLLYEQYF. The CDR3 nucleotides read TGTGCCAGCAGTAAGGGACAGCTTCTTTACGAGCAGTACTTC.

The chain recombines TRBV29-1 with TRBJ1-1; tentative D call: TRBD1 (6 bases). Germline values: CDR1 SQVTM, CDR2 ANQGSEA. This CDR3 has 14 amino acids. The germline V and J ends were trimmed by 7 bases and 0 bases, with 15 bases remaining between them. CDR3 DNA sequence: TGCAGCGCGCAAAGGACAGCGATGAACACTGAAGCTTTCTTT. Translated, it gives CSAQRTAMNTEAFF.